The 12 T cell receptor beta chains given below trace back to one sample, sequenced in a study of CD8 T cell repertoires and HIV-1 epitope variants. Antigens for these TCRs are unknown. This table comes from immunoSEQ multiplex PCR, and its TCRdb copy is limited to in-frame clones, with some not included. The sample shows about 6,000 clones, just under 65% of them seen only once. Sequencing was performed on cultured CD8+ T cells derived from PBMCs. The receptors here all came from a male donor with HIV.

This chain uses TRBV11-2 with TRBJ2-7; D may be TRBD2 (5 bases). Trimming cost V 5 bases and J 0 bases, with 14 bases left between them. The CDR3 totals 15 residues. The V gene's germline CDR1 is SGHAT and CDR2 FQNNGV. The CDR3 DNA follows: TGTGCCAGCAGCAGTGAGATAGGGAGCTCCTACGAGCAGTACTTC. Encoded protein: CASSSEIGSSYEQYF.

This sequence joins TRBV19 and TRBJ2-1; tentatively, D is TRBD1 (6 bases). CDR1 and CDR2 from the germline V gene are LNHDA and SQIVND (reference sequence). Trimming stripped 5 bases from V and 0 bases from J, with 11 bases between. The CDR3 extends over 15 amino acids. The CDR3 protein is CASSLDRSSYNEQFF. Written as DNA, the CDR3 is TGTGCCAGTAGTCTTGACAGGAGCTCCTACAATGAGCAGTTCTTC.

This chain connects TRBV28 to TRBJ2-6, with TRBD1 matching 11 bases. The J segment lost 3 bases and the V segment lost 8 bases, leaving 6 bases of the junction unmatched. CDR1 and CDR2 (germline): MDHEN, SYDVKM. This CDR3 has 16 residues. CDR3 loop: CASRGTGGFGANVLTF. The CDR3 DNA is TGTGCCAGCCGCGGGACAGGGGGGTTTGGGGCCAACGTCCTGACTTTC.

This clone was seen more than once but under ten times. The chain combines TRBV27 with TRBJ2-7, with D perhaps TRBD2 (6 bases). The CDR3 length is 15 residues. The V gene lost 3 bases and the J gene lost 0 bases, with 12 bases spanning the gap. In germline, CDR1 is MNHEY, CDR2 SMNVEV (reference sequence). CDR3 amino acids: CASSFSGEGSYEQYF. The CDR3 nucleotides read TGTGCCAGCAGTTTTAGCGGAGAGGGCTCCTACGAGCAGTACTTC.

CDR3 nucleotide sequence: TGTGCCAGCAGCTTGTGGGGGGAGACCCAGTACTTC. Its translation is CASSLWGETQYF. This chain links TRBV5-5 with TRBJ2-5; tentatively, D is TRBD1 or TRBD2 (5 bases each). Trimming took 1 base from V and 5 from J, leaving 6 bases between them. CDR1 and CDR2 (germline): SGHKS, YYEKEE (reference sequence). CDR3 length equals 12 residues.

This clone was counted a single time. This chain connects TRBV9 to TRBJ2-1, with 7 nucleotides matching TRBD2. The trim removed 3 bases at V and 10 bases at J, leaving 13 bases unmatched. In germline, CDR1 is SGDLS, CDR2 YYNGEE. The CDR3 contains 15 residues. CDR3 sequence reads: CASSGAGTTLGEQFF. DNA for the CDR3: TGTGCCAGCAGCGGGGCCGGGACTACCCTTGGGGAGCAGTTCTTC.

This clone was detected only a few times. Here the CDR3 reads CASSSDRADEQYF. DNA for the CDR3: TGTGCCAGCAGTTCAGACAGGGCAGACGAGCAGTACTTC. The chain links TRBV28 to TRBJ2-7, with 7 bases fitting TRBD1. The germline gives CDR1 MDHEN, CDR2 SYDVKM. The V gene end was trimmed by 4 bases and the J gene end by 5 bases; junction bases not matched to a gene: 5. The CDR3 has 13 residues.

This clone appeared a few times. The chain is built from TRBV23-1 and TRBJ2-7; 7 nucleotides agree with TRBD1. TRBV23-1 is recorded as an ORF, its role being uncertain. The CDR3 length is 12 residues. V dropped 7 bases and J dropped 3; count of bases not matched to a gene: 3. The CDR3 sequence is CASNTGVYEQYF. DNA of the CDR3: TGCGCCAGCAATACAGGGGTCTACGAGCAGTACTTC.

The rearrangement uses TRBV7-3 and TRBJ2-6; 7 bases are a match to TRBD1. J was trimmed by 0 bases and V by 4 bases; bases with no gene match: 3. The CDR3 length is 16 residues. Germline values: CDR1 SGHTA, CDR2 FQGTGA. The CDR3 DNA reads as TGTGCCAGCAGCTCCTGGACAGGCTCTGGGGCCAACGTCCTGACTTTC. This sequence encodes CASSSWTGSGANVLTF.

This clone was picked up one time. J is TRBJ1-4 and V is TRBV4-2; TRBD1 might be the D (6 bases). The CDR3 extends over 15 amino acids. Germline V gene sequence: CDR1 LGHNA, CDR2 YNFKEQ. V was trimmed by 0 bases and J by 8 bases, leaving 13 bases between them. CDR3 amino acids: CASSQEEGVREKLFF. For the CDR3, the DNA is TGTGCCAGCAGCCAAGAGGAGGGGGTTCGGGAAAAACTGTTTTTT.

The chain is built from TRBV28 and TRBJ1-2; D not resolved. Germline CDR1 reads MDHEN; CDR2 reads SYDVKM. This CDR3 is 15 amino acids long. Trimming shortened V by 4 bases and J by 0 bases, and 12 bases separated the two germline ends. CDR3 nucleotide sequence: TGTGCCAGCAGTTCCTCAGGACTCACTAACTATGGCTACACCTTC. It is translated as CASSSSGLTNYGYTF.

The chain joins TRBV4-1 to TRBJ2-7, with D hard to call. The CDR3 is 15 amino acids. The germline V gene encodes CDR1 MGHRA and CDR2 YSYEKL. With 0 bases removed from V and 2 bases from J, the gap between germline ends came to 11 bases. The CDR3 here is CASSQDSSSPYEQYF. The CDR3 DNA sequence: TGCGCCAGCAGCCAAGATTCGAGTTCCCCCTACGAGCAGTACTTC.